This T cell receptor (beta chain) was captured by sequencing in a study of T-cell reconstitution after alpha-beta-depleted transplantation in children. V dropped 7 bases and J dropped 7; count of bases not matched to a gene: 9. This CDR3 has 14 residues. CDR1 and CDR2 from the germline V gene are ENHRY and SYGVKD. Ten or more counts support this clonotype. Antigen specificity is unknown. The authors prepared the TCRbeta library with unique molecular identifiers. TCRdb reanalysed the PCR reads using MiXCR and keeps one entry per CDR3 protein. Among about 140,000 distinct CDR3 sequences listed, around 8.8% were seen once. Study results and caveats: A year had passed since transplant, and T-cell counts and diversity by then came mostly from newly produced T cells. Approximately two months post-transplant, alpha-beta T cells reportedly originated from several hundred expanded graft clones.

The source material was PBMCs, mostly from graft donor cells, sampled 180 days after TCRalphabeta/CD19-depleted stem cell transplant. The chain recombines TRBV10-3 with TRBJ2-1, with 8 bases lining up with TRBD2. The receptor's source is a female patient between 2 and 15 years old who had a stem cell transplant for congenital amegakaryocytic thrombocytopenia, so the T cells may come from the graft donor. The CDR3 loop is CAINPAGARNEQFF. As DNA, the CDR3 is TGTGCCATCAACCCAGCGGGAGCGAGAAATGAGCAGTTCTTC.